A selection of T cell receptor beta chains follows, all from one sample in a study of identifying expanded T cells in peripheral blood. The protocol was immunoSEQ multiplex PCR, while the TCRdb copy is restricted to in-frame clones and leaves out a portion. The sample has some 130,000 clones, about 86% seen once. The sequenced sample was blood. Every receptor here comes from a person between 18 and 75 years old in good health. Both conserved end residues are part of each CDR3. Clone size is not always given. Where it is, it says once, few, many or a class for expanded clones.

J: TRBJ1-4
V: TRBV2
size: -
CDR3: CASSEAPPGGLAGEANEKLFF

J: TRBJ1-3
V: TRBV12-5
size: -
CDR3: CASGLFVLGSGNTIYF

J: TRBJ2-3
V: TRBV2
size: -
CDR3: CASREGTSGRTDTQYF

J: TRBJ2-3
V: TRBV7-3
size: -
CDR3: CASSSDFWTDTQYF

J: TRBJ1-5
V: TRBV18
size: -
CDR3: CASSIYPNQPQHF

J: TRBJ1-1
V: TRBV6-1
size: -
CDR3: CASTQWGENTEAFF

J: TRBJ2-3
V: TRBV7-8
size: once
CDR3: CASSLTANTDTQYF

J: TRBJ2-6
V: TRBV9
size: -
CDR3: CASSPSPESWANVLTF

J: TRBJ1-2
V: TRBV19
size: -
CDR3: CASRPGTEHWGYTF

J: TRBJ1-2
V: TRBV4-2
size: -
CDR3: CASSQDPGTANYGYTF

J: TRBJ1-5
V: TRBV18
size: -
CDR3: CASSQGQGLSQPQHF

J: TRBJ2-7
V: TRBV27
size: -
CDR3: CASSSTPTEAFHEQYF

J: TRBJ1-4
V: TRBV5-1
size: -
CDR3: CASSSRARVAYRDEKLFF